One and the same sample provided the 32 T cell receptor beta chains below, sequenced in a study of blood T cell repertoires in COVID-19. Some clones are missing from TCRdb's copy, which holds only in-frame ones; the method was immunoSEQ multiplex PCR. The profile covers roughly 100,000 clones, with roughly nine tenths appearing a single time and about 5.7% taken by the ten largest. The material sequenced was peripheral blood. The receptors shown here come from a woman between 50 and 59 years old with COVID-19, enrolled during active disease.

The chain couples TRBV2 to TRBJ2-2; no clear D gene. The CDR3 consists of 15 residues. Germline V gives CDR1 SNHLY, CDR2 FYNNEI. Trimming stripped 4 bases from V and 2 bases from J, with 11 bases between. CDR3 sequence: CASSVQAQNTGELFF. For the CDR3, the DNA is TGTGCCAGCAGTGTCCAGGCCCAAAACACCGGGGAGCTGTTTTTT.

This chain joins TRBV19 and TRBJ2-3; the D gene is possibly TRBD2 (6 bases). Germline V gene data show CDR1 as LNHDA and CDR2 as SQIVND (reference sequence). Trimming stripped 9 bases from V and 0 bases from J, with 13 bases between. This CDR3 is 14 amino acids long. The CDR3 DNA is TGTGCCAGCAGAAGGGACTTTAGCACAGATACGCAGTATTTT. Translation gives CASRRDFSTDTQYF.

The V call is TRBV3-1 (or the pseudogene TRBV3-2), the J call TRBJ1-6; possible D gene TRBD1, 5 bases. V lost 1 base, J lost 2 bases, and 12 bases lay in between. This CDR3 region has 17 residues. Germline V CDR1 and CDR2: LGHDT, YNNKEL (reference sequence). CDR3 protein: CASSQVSGGTYNSPLHF. In DNA, the CDR3 is TGTGCCAGCAGCCAAGTCAGCGGGGGAACCTATAATTCACCCCTCCACTTT.

This clone was observed a handful of times. The chain has TRBV7-9 and TRBJ1-6; 11 nucleotides agree with TRBD1. Germline V gives CDR1 SEHNR, CDR2 FQNEAQ (reference sequence). The J segment lost 10 bases and the V segment lost 5 bases, leaving 7 bases of the junction unmatched. CDR3 length equals 15 residues. The CDR3 loop is CASSPIGTGGSPLHF. In DNA, the CDR3 is TGTGCCAGCAGCCCCATTGGGACAGGGGGATCACCCCTCCACTTT.

The chain is built from TRBV28 and TRBJ1-3, with a possible D match to TRBD1 (5 bases). The germline V gene has CDR1 MDHEN and CDR2 SYDVKM. The CDR3 runs to 16 residues. The ends were cut back, 4 bases at V and 4 bases at J, with 17 bases in the middle. Here the CDR3 reads CASSSGSGGVGNTIYF. Written as DNA, the CDR3 is TGTGCCAGCAGTTCCGGCTCGGGGGGGGTCGGAAACACCATATATTTT.

This chain joins TRBV5-1 and TRBJ2-6; unclear D gene. This CDR3 is built from 18 residues. Germline-derived CDR1 and CDR2 are SGHRS and YFSETQ. Trimming removed 4 bases from V and 2 bases from J, with 19 bases in between. The CDR3 bases are TGCGCCAGCAGCCGATCCGAGGTTACCGGTGCTGGGGCCAACGTCCTGACTTTC. It codes for CASSRSEVTGAGANVLTF.

The chain employs TRBV11-3 and TRBJ1-2; TRBD1 matches 8 bases. This CDR3 has 18 residues. Germline-derived CDR1 and CDR2 are SGHNT and YENEEA. V was pared by 0 bases and J by 0 bases, with 9 bases of the junction left unmatched. CDR3 coding DNA: TGTGCCAGCAGCTTAGATCGGGACAGGAAGCGCCCTAACTATGGCTACACCTTC. This codes for CASSLDRDRKRPNYGYTF.

The chain carries TRBV30 and TRBJ2-7; D gene ambiguous. V lost 0 bases to trimming and J lost 6 bases, with 12 bases between them. This CDR3 has 13 residues. CDR1 is GTSNPN and CDR2 is SVGIG in the germline V gene (reference sequence). The CDR3 protein is CAWSVLRSREQYF. CDR3 nucleotides: TGTGCCTGGAGTGTACTACGGTCCCGCGAGCAGTACTTC.

The chain couples TRBV3-1 (or the pseudogene TRBV3-2) to TRBJ2-1, with D possibly matching TRBD2 (6 bases). From germline, CDR1 is LGHDT and CDR2 YNNKEL (reference sequence). V lost 4 bases, J lost 5 bases, and 18 bases lay in between. The CDR3 contains 16 residues. The CDR3 region has the DNA TGTGCCAGCAGCCCGGCCGGCTCGACTAGTAACAATGAGCAGTTCTTC. Encoded protein: CASSPAGSTSNNEQFF.

The chain couples TRBV6-5 to TRBJ2-2, with D possibly matching TRBD1 (6 bases). This CDR3 has 15 residues. Germline CDR1 reads MNHEY; CDR2 reads SVGAGI. Trimming removed 6 bases at V and 5 bases at J, with 16 bases between. This CDR3 is CASRNGQRRTGELFF. CDR3 DNA: TGTGCCAGCAGGAATGGACAGCGTCGTACCGGGGAGCTGTTTTTT.

The chain combines TRBV27 with TRBJ2-3; possible D gene TRBD2, 5 bases. There are 13 residues in the CDR3. The germline gives CDR1 MNHEY, CDR2 SMNVEV (reference sequence). Trimming cost V 5 bases and J 4 bases, with 10 bases left between them. CDR3 loop: CASSQLGPDTQYF. The CDR3, as DNA: TGTGCCAGCAGTCAACTAGGACCAGATACGCAGTATTTT.

The table lists this clone with a count of one. The gene calls are TRBV19 and TRBJ2-1; 13 bases align to TRBD2. Germline V gene sequence: CDR1 LNHDA, CDR2 SQIVND (reference sequence). The CDR3 extends over 18 amino acids. Trimming cost V 5 bases and J 7 bases; bases outside gene matches: 14. In nucleotides, the CDR3 is TGTGCCAGTAGTTCGAGACTAGCGGGGGGTTCGGGTGGTAATGAGCAGTTCTTC. Residues: CASSSRLAGGSGGNEQFF.

This chain connects TRBV9 to TRBJ2-2; the D gene is possibly TRBD1 (6 bases). Germline V lookup: CDR1 SGDLS, CDR2 YYNGEE. CDR3 size: 16 residues. With 0 bases removed from V and 6 bases from J, the gap between germline ends came to 15 bases. The CDR3 DNA reads as TGTGCCAGCAGCGTAGTGTCTCGAGGGGGAGCCGGGGAGCTGTTTTTT. Its protein is CASSVVSRGGAGELFF. Full variable domain (outside the CDR3, taken from reference TRBV9 and TRBJ2-2): DSGVTQTPKHLITATGQRVTLRCSPRSGDLSVYWYQQSLDQGLQFLIQYYNGEERAKGNILERFSAQQFPDLHSELNLSSLELGDSALYFCASSVVSRGGAGELFFGEGSRLTVL.

This rearrangement joins TRBV6-5 to TRBJ1-4; no definite D call. V lost 7 bases and J 7 bases, leaving 13 bases between the germline ends. In germline, CDR1 is MNHEY, CDR2 SVGAGI. CDR3 size: 13 residues. In nucleotides, the CDR3 is TGTGCCAGCACACCGCAACCCGGTGAAAAACTGTTTTTT. It specifies CASTPQPGEKLFF.

In this sample, this clone turned up a few times. V gene TRBV27 combines with J gene TRBJ2-7, with TRBD1 matching over 10 bases. The CDR3 totals 16 residues. After removal of 8 bases from V and 3 bases from J, the junction contained 13 bases not matched to a gene. The V gene's germline CDR1 is MNHEY and CDR2 SMNVEV (reference sequence). The CDR3 protein is CASAKGQGRRDYEQYF. The CDR3 region has the DNA TGTGCCAGCGCAAAGGGACAGGGGAGAAGGGACTACGAGCAGTACTTC.

V and J are TRBV30 and TRBJ2-4; 7 bases line up with TRBD1. Per germline, CDR1 GTSNPN and CDR2 SVGIG (reference sequence). The CDR3 length is 12 residues. V trimming: 0 bases; J trimming: 9 bases; junction bases outside the gene matches: 2. CDR3 amino acids: CAWSVQGSIQYF. The CDR3 region has the DNA TGTGCCTGGAGTGTACAGGGGTCCATTCAGTACTTC.

The CDR3 DNA reads TGTGCCAGCAGCTCCAGCGGGGGGATAGCCGGGGAGCTGTTTTTT. Amino acids: CASSSSGGIAGELFF. This rearrangement joins TRBV7-3 to TRBJ2-2, with 9 bases that match TRBD2. Per the germline V gene, CDR1 is SGHTA and CDR2 is FQGTGA. CDR3 length: 15 residues. V gave up 4 bases and J gave up 6 bases; unmatched junction bases: 6.

In its sample, this clone was seen once. The chain uses TRBV3-1 (or the pseudogene TRBV3-2) and TRBJ1-5, with D uncertain. Germline CDR1 reads LGHDT; CDR2 reads YNNKEL (reference sequence). CDR3 length: 15 residues. Trimming pared 0 bases from V and 2 bases from J, leaving 8 bases between. CDR3 protein: CASSQDWSGNQPQHF. CDR3 DNA: TGTGCCAGCAGCCAAGATTGGTCAGGCAATCAGCCCCAGCATTTT.

V usage is TRBV7-2 and J usage is TRBJ2-1, with 10 bases lining up with TRBD1. CDR1 and CDR2 (germline): SGHTA, FQGNSA. There are 14 residues in the CDR3. Trimming removed 4 bases from V and 7 bases from J; junction bases left unmatched: 4. Written as DNA, the CDR3 is TGTGCCAGCAGCTACCGGGACAGGGGAAATGAGCAGTTCTTC. As protein: CASSYRDRGNEQFF.

The CDR3 sequence: CASSRGHLMNTEAFF. The CDR3 DNA is TGCGCCAGCAGTCGGGGACACCTAATGAACACTGAAGCTTTCTTT. The gene calls are TRBV10-1 and TRBJ1-1; D perhaps matches TRBD1 (6 bases). The V and J ends lost 5 bases and 0 bases respectively, with 13 bases between them. This CDR3 comprises 15 residues. The germline CDR1 and CDR2 sequences are WNHNN and SYGVQD (reference sequence).

This chain connects TRBV5-3 to TRBJ2-5; 9 bases align to TRBD2. TRBV5-3 is annotated as an ORF whose role is uncertain. The CDR3 loop spans 16 amino acids. V gave up 0 bases and J gave up 5 bases; unmatched junction bases: 8. In DNA, the CDR3 is TGTGCCAGAAGCTTGGGGGCGGGGGGGCGAGGGGAGACCCAGTACTTC. Amino acids: CARSLGAGGRGETQYF.

The genes are TRBV9 and TRBJ2-3, with 11 positions matching TRBD2. Looked up from germline, CDR1 is SGDLS and CDR2 is YYNGEE. The CDR3 totals 17 residues. The ends lost 4 bases at V and 10 bases at J; junction bases unmatched: 17. The DNA for the CDR3 is TGTGCCAGCAGCCAAGAACAGGGAAGGCTAGCGGGGGGATCGCAGTATTTT. It translates to CASSQEQGRLAGGSQYF.

The rearrangement joins TRBV6-5 to TRBJ2-7, with TRBD2 matching 7 bases. The V segment lost 6 bases and the J segment 3 bases; nucleotides outside the gene matches: 8. Germline-derived CDR1 and CDR2 are MNHEY and SVGAGI. The CDR3 is 14 amino acids. The CDR3 reads CASRLKGRDYEQYF. The CDR3 DNA is TGTGCCAGCAGACTCAAGGGGAGGGACTACGAGCAGTACTTC.

This sequence joins TRBV6-2 or TRBV6-3 and TRBJ1-1, with TRBD1 as a possible D gene (5 bases). The CDR3 covers 17 residues. V lost 1 base and J 0 bases, leaving 15 bases between the germline ends. The germline gives CDR1 MNHEY, CDR2 SVGEGT. CDR3 sequence: CASSYYVTTGMNTEAFF. DNA for the CDR3: TGTGCCAGCAGTTACTACGTCACAACAGGCATGAACACTGAAGCTTTCTTT.

The CDR3 spells CASSYASDIAKNIQYF. CDR3 DNA: TGTGCCAGCAGTTACGCTTCAGATATAGCCAAAAACATTCAGTACTTC. This chain joins TRBV6-5 and TRBJ2-4; no firm D call. The germline V and J ends were trimmed by 2 bases and 0 bases, with 11 bases remaining between them. Germline V CDR1 and CDR2: MNHEY, SVGAGI. This CDR3 comprises 16 residues.

The CDR3 reads CASRPRAGGNTGELFF. CDR3 DNA sequence: TGTGCCAGCAGACCTCGGGCAGGGGGGAACACCGGGGAGCTGTTTTTT. The chain has TRBV28 and TRBJ2-2; 7 bases are shared with TRBD1. Per the germline V gene, CDR1 is MDHEN and CDR2 is SYDVKM. J gave up 1 base and V 6 bases, and 8 bases lay outside the gene matches. This CDR3 comprises 16 residues.

Worth noting for this clone: In the same sample, other DNA sequences code for this CDR3. The chain has TRBV19 and TRBJ1-5; 9 nucleotides line up with TRBD1. V gave up 6 bases and J gave up 4 bases; unmatched junction bases: 1. Germline CDR1 and CDR2: LNHDA and SQIVND (reference sequence). The CDR3 is made up of 13 amino acids. CDR3 nucleotides: TGTGCCAGTAGCGGGACAGGGAATCAGCCCCAGCATTTT. Protein: CASSGTGNQPQHF.

The chain is built from TRBV9 and TRBJ1-1; D gene unclear. The germline CDR1 and CDR2 sequences are SGDLS and YYNGEE. With 0 bases removed from V and 6 bases from J, the gap between germline ends came to 15 bases. This CDR3 is built from 15 residues. The CDR3 nucleotides read TGTGCCAGCAGCGTAGTAGCGAGTTTACACGCTGAAGCTTTCTTT. Translated: CASSVVASLHAEAFF.

The chain is built from TRBV19 and TRBJ2-5, with 7 bases fitting TRBD1. CDR1 and CDR2 from the germline V gene are LNHDA and SQIVND (reference sequence). Trimming cost V 6 bases and J 2 bases; bases outside gene matches: 3. This CDR3 has 13 amino acids. The CDR3: CASRRTGQETQYF. CDR3 bases: TGTGCCAGTAGGAGGACAGGTCAAGAGACCCAGTACTTC.

The chain joins TRBV11-3 to TRBJ1-3; 7 nucleotides match TRBD1. J lost 2 bases, V lost 3 bases, and 1 base had no gene match. From germline, CDR1 is SGHNT and CDR2 YENEEA. This CDR3 comprises 14 residues. CDR3 in amino acids: CASSLTGTGNTIYF. CDR3 sequence (DNA): TGTGCCAGCAGCTTGACAGGGACTGGAAACACCATATATTTT.

A single count supports this clone. The CDR3 DNA reads as TGTGCCATCAGTGCTGGTAGCGGGGGGGCCGGCACAGATACGCAGTATTTT. It translates to CAISAGSGGAGTDTQYF. The chain combines TRBV10-3 with TRBJ2-3; TRBD2 matches at 11 bases. The germline gives CDR1 ENHRY, CDR2 SYGVKD. This CDR3 region has 17 residues. V lost 4 bases, J lost 1 base, and 7 bases stayed unmatched.

The chain joins TRBV5-1 to TRBJ1-6; the D gene is possibly TRBD1 (6 bases). The CDR3 extends over 14 amino acids. CDR1 is SGHRS and CDR2 is YFSETQ in the germline V gene. V was clipped by 4 bases and J by 10 bases, with 15 bases between them. CDR3 bases: TGCGCCAGCAGCCCGAAGGCAGGGGAATCACCCCTCCACTTT. Translating it yields CASSPKAGESPLHF.